Each of the 11 T cell receptor beta chains below was sequenced from the same sample in a study of Graves' ophthalmopathy and Graves' hyperthyroidism. The study amplified TCR beta CDR3 regions using RNA transcripts. An opening RT-PCR round employed HTBI primers and preceded a second-round multiplex PCR. TCRdb ran MiXCR on the multiplex PCR reads and lists one entry per CDR3 protein. The sample yields more than 300,000 distinct CDR3 sequences, over 15% seen once. Sequencing used peripheral blood. The receptors were sampled from a woman aged 18-29 years with stable Graves' hyperthyroidism.

This clonotype has a count of ten or more. The CDR3 loop reads CASISLDSRYEQYF. The CDR3 region has the DNA TGTGCCAGTATCAGCCTCGACAGCCGTTACGAGCAGTACTTC. The V and J genes are TRBV6-2 or TRBV6-3 and TRBJ2-7; TRBD1 might be the D (5 bases). CDR1 and CDR2 (germline): MNHEY, SVGEGT. Trimming cost V 9 bases and J 4 bases, with 19 bases left between them. CDR3 size: 14 residues.

This clonotype came up many times. This chain uses TRBV19 with TRBJ1-1, with D possibly matching TRBD1 (5 bases). The V end lost 3 bases, the J end lost 3 bases, and 23 bases lay between the germline ends. This CDR3 has 18 amino acids. The germline V gene has CDR1 LNHDA and CDR2 SQIVND (reference sequence). CDR3 sequence reads: CASSILRHSGWGDTEAFF. The CDR3 DNA sequence: TGTGCCAGTAGTATTCTTCGGCACTCAGGGTGGGGGGACACTGAAGCTTTCTTT.

This clonotype was detected many times. This chain links TRBV12-3 or TRBV12-4 with TRBJ1-1; 9 bases align to TRBD1. There are 15 residues in the CDR3. V gave up 1 base and J gave up 0 bases; unmatched junction bases: 0. The CDR3 loop reads CASSLGTGVNTEAFF. As DNA, the CDR3 is TGTGCCAGCAGTTTAGGGACAGGGGTGAACACTGAAGCTTTCTTT.

This clonotype occurred many times. This sequence joins TRBV24-1 and TRBJ1-2, with D uncertain. Trimming removed 2 bases at V and 5 bases at J, with 20 bases between. CDR3 length: 17 residues. The V gene's germline CDR1 is KGHDR and CDR2 SFDVKD. CDR3 DNA sequence: TGTGCCACCAGTGATTATTCCGAGGGATTTGGTTCTTATGGCTACACCTTC. Protein: CATSDYSEGFGSYGYTF.

This rearrangement joins TRBV2 to TRBJ1-3; the D gene is possibly TRBD1 (6 bases). Germline assignment: CDR1 SNHLY and CDR2 FYNNEI. Trimming took 1 base from V and 4 from J, leaving 14 bases between them. This CDR3 has 16 residues. The CDR3 is CASSEDITGMGNTIYF. Here the CDR3 DNA reads TGTGCCAGCAGTGAAGATATAACAGGGATGGGAAACACCATATATTTT.

At least ten counts were recorded for this clonotype. This rearrangement joins TRBV29-1 to TRBJ2-2; no definite D call. The germline V gene has CDR1 SQVTM and CDR2 ANQGSEA. Trimming shortened V by 3 bases and J by 0 bases, and 5 bases separated the two germline ends. The length of the CDR3 is 13 residues. This CDR3 reads CSVDQTNTGELFF. CDR3 bases: TGCAGCGTTGACCAGACGAACACCGGGGAGCTGTTTTTT.

This clonotype has at least ten counts. V and J are TRBV5-1 and TRBJ1-1; no definite D call. V was trimmed by 2 bases and J by 1 base, leaving 6 bases between them. Germline V gives CDR1 SGHRS, CDR2 YFSETQ. This CDR3 spans 13 amino acids. CDR3 sequence (DNA): TGCGCCAGCAGCTTCAACAGGAACACTGAAGCTTTCTTT. It specifies CASSFNRNTEAFF.

Many counts were recorded for this clonotype. J is TRBJ2-5 and V is TRBV12-3 or TRBV12-4; D is perhaps TRBD1 or TRBD2 (6 bases each). V lost 4 bases to trimming and J lost 5 bases, with 17 bases between them. The CDR3 contains 15 residues. CDR3 DNA sequence: TGTGCCAGCAGTTCCCCGAGGGGGGTTTATGAGACCCAGTACTTC. Protein: CASSSPRGVYETQYF.

In regard to this clonotype: This CDR3 is missing its conserved last phenylalanine or tryptophan, likely due to a read error. Because the CDR3's place on the DNA is in doubt, the DNA is left out and the CDR3 is given as listed by TCRdb. The chain links TRBV20-1 to TRBJ1-1. The CDR3 sequence runs 15 residues, both termini included. Germline V CDR1 and CDR2: DFQATT, SNEGSKA (reference sequence). CDR3 sequence reads: CSARDRASSNTEALY.

The chain links TRBV13 to TRBJ1-1; perhaps TRBD1 as D (6 bases). The CDR3 is made up of 14 amino acids. The germline CDR1 and CDR2 sequences are PRHDT and FYEKMQ (reference sequence). With 4 bases removed from V and 2 bases from J, the gap between germline ends came to 11 bases. The CDR3 protein is CASSSGQTNTEAFF. Written as DNA, the CDR3 is TGTGCCAGCAGCTCCGGACAGACTAACACTGAAGCTTTCTTT.

This clonotype was seen ten or more times. This chain connects TRBV2 to TRBJ2-7, with D possibly matching TRBD1 (7 bases). V lost 2 bases to trimming and J lost 6 bases, with 8 bases between them. The CDR3 has 12 residues. CDR1 is SNHLY, CDR2 FYNNEI, per germline. As DNA, the CDR3 is TGTGCCAGCAGTGAACAGGGGGGCGAGCAGTACTTC. Amino acids: CASSEQGGEQYF. The full variable domain, its missing parts supplied by reference TRBV2 and TRBJ2-7, is EPEVTQTPSHQVTQMGQEVILRCVPISNHLYFYWYRQILGQKVEFLVSFYNNEISEKSEIFDDQFSVERPDGSNFTLKIRSTKLEDSAMYFCASSEQGGEQYFGPGTRLTVT.